The 21 T cell receptor beta chains listed next were all sequenced from one sample in a study of cytomegalovirus exposure and HLA in healthy donors. Primers included in the PCR were 60 Vbeta and 13 Jbeta primers. Clones were read by immunoSEQ multiplex PCR, and TCRdb kept only the in-frame ones, dropping some. The table lists around 65,000 clones, 62% of them singletons. Sequenced sample: PBMCs. Receptors originate from a man under 40 in good health and CMV-seronegative.

This chain links TRBV27 with TRBJ2-4, with 7 positions matching TRBD2. The junction had 0 bases not matched to a gene; V was cut back by 3 bases and J by 7 bases. Germline CDR1 and CDR2: MNHEY and SMNVEV (reference sequence). This CDR3 has 12 residues. CDR3 region: CASSLRGNIQYF. CDR3 in DNA: TGTGCCAGCAGTTTGCGGGGGAACATTCAGTACTTC.

The chain links TRBV5-4 to TRBJ2-7; D remains unclear. The CDR3 has 13 amino acids. Per the germline V gene, CDR1 is SGHNT and CDR2 is YYREEE (reference sequence). With 4 bases removed from V and 3 bases from J, the gap between germline ends came to 11 bases. The CDR3 here is CASSHNDIYEQYF. In DNA, the CDR3 is TGTGCCAGCAGCCACAACGACATCTACGAGCAGTACTTC.

The chain is built from TRBV6-5 and TRBJ2-2; D is undetermined. The germline V gene has CDR1 MNHEY and CDR2 SVGAGI. V shed 0 bases and J shed 3 bases, with 8 bases lying between them. This CDR3 spans 15 amino acids. CDR3 amino acids: CASSYSVSYTGELFF. As DNA, the CDR3 is TGTGCCAGCAGTTACTCTGTATCTTACACCGGGGAGCTGTTTTTT.

This clone has only a few counts. The chain has TRBV30 and TRBJ2-1; TRBD2 matches 8 bases. CDR3 length: 13 amino acids. In germline, CDR1 is GTSNPN, CDR2 SVGIG (reference sequence). With V trimmed by 2 bases and J by 6 bases, 3 bases remained unmatched. The CDR3 loop is CAWSPGGPNEQFF. The CDR3, as DNA: TGTGCCTGGAGTCCGGGGGGGCCCAATGAGCAGTTCTTC.

The chain uses TRBV4-1 and TRBJ1-6, with D perhaps matching TRBD1 (6 bases). Germline lookup yields CDR1 MGHRA and CDR2 YSYEKL. V was clipped by 4 bases and J by 7 bases, with 17 bases between them. The CDR3 is made up of 16 amino acids. CDR3 in DNA: TGCGCCAGCAGCCGTTATACCCGGGGGGCCAATTCACCCCTCCACTTT. It specifies CASSRYTRGANSPLHF.

The chain combines TRBV2 with TRBJ2-7; D may be TRBD1 (6 bases). The CDR3 contains 13 residues. Trimming took 6 bases from V and 5 from J, leaving 14 bases between them. CDR1 and CDR2 from the germline V gene are SNHLY and FYNNEI. CDR3: CASSFTGFNEQYF. CDR3 sequence (DNA): TGTGCCAGCAGCTTTACAGGGTTCAACGAGCAGTACTTC.

V usage is TRBV7-9 and J usage is TRBJ2-7, with 7 bases aligning to TRBD1. The CDR3 length is 15 residues. V gave up 0 bases and J gave up 2 bases; unmatched junction bases: 4. Germline V gene data show CDR1 as SEHNR and CDR2 as FQNEAQ (reference sequence). The chain's CDR3 is CASSLATGQTYEQYF. CDR3 nucleotide sequence: TGTGCCAGCAGCTTAGCGACGGGACAGACCTACGAGCAGTACTTC. The variable domain in full, with the rest retrieved from reference TRBV7-9 and TRBJ2-7, is DTGVSQNPRHKITKRGQNVTFRCDPISEHNRLYWYRQTLGQGPEFLTYFQNEAQLEKSRLLSDRFSAERPKGSFSTLEIQRTEQGDSAMYLCASSLATGQTYEQYFGPGTRLTVT.

V is TRBV2 and J is TRBJ1-2; D remains unclear. Trimming took off 7 bases at V and 4 bases at J, with 13 bases between the two ends. Germline V lookup: CDR1 SNHLY, CDR2 FYNNEI. The length of the CDR3 is 13 residues. The DNA of the CDR3 is TGTGCCAGCAAGTCCAGTGCTGGCTATGGCTACACCTTC. This gives the protein CASKSSAGYGYTF. Full variable domain (remainder filled in from reference TRBV2 and TRBJ1-2): EPEVTQTPSHQVTQMGQEVILRCVPISNHLYFYWYRQILGQKVEFLVSFYNNEISEKSEIFDDQFSVERPDGSNFTLKIRSTKLEDSAMYFCASKSSAGYGYTFGSGTRLTVV.

V usage is TRBV18 and J usage is TRBJ2-5; 9 bases are a match to TRBD2. Germline V gives CDR1 KGHSH, CDR2 LQKENI. CDR3 length equals 15 residues. The junction had 7 bases not matched to a gene; V was cut back by 4 bases and J by 4 bases. The CDR3 DNA reads TGTGCCAGCTCACTAACAAGGACTAGCGCAGAGACCCAGTACTTC. Amino acid sequence: CASSLTRTSAETQYF.

This clone turned up a few times. The rearrangement uses TRBV7-9 and TRBJ1-2; D remains unclear. Trimming removed 5 bases from V and 4 bases from J, with 11 bases in between. Germline CDR1 reads SEHNR; CDR2 reads FQNEAQ (reference sequence). There are 13 residues in the CDR3. Written as DNA, the CDR3 is TGTGCCAGCAGCCTTGTATCCCTCTATGGCTACACCTTC. Residues: CASSLVSLYGYTF.

V gene TRBV5-1 combines with J gene TRBJ2-1, with a weak D call TRBD1 (5 bases). Between the trimmed V and J ends, which lost 5 bases and 4 bases, there was a span of 16 bases. CDR1 is SGHRS and CDR2 is YFSETQ in the germline V gene. The CDR3 is made up of 15 amino acids. As DNA, the CDR3 is TGCGCCAGCAGAAGGGGTCTCCCTTCTTACAATGAGCAGTTCTTC. This codes for CASRRGLPSYNEQFF. The full variable domain, with the rest looked up from reference TRBV5-1 and TRBJ2-1, is KAGVTQTPRYLIKTRGQQVTLSCSPISGHRSVSWYQQTPGQGLQFLFEYFSETQRNKGNFPGRFSGRQFSNSRSEMNVSTLELGDSALYLCASRRGLPSYNEQFFGPGTRLTVL.

The chain joins TRBV6-5 to TRBJ1-1; the D gene is possibly TRBD1 (5 bases). The V end was cut by 2 bases, the J end by 5 bases, with 12 bases between. Germline V lookup: CDR1 MNHEY, CDR2 SVGAGI. The CDR3 has 14 amino acids. DNA for the CDR3: TGTGCCAGCAGTTACGGACAAATGGGGACTGAAGCTTTCTTT. This codes for CASSYGQMGTEAFF.

V usage is TRBV2 and J usage is TRBJ1-5, with D possibly matching TRBD1 (6 bases). Germline V gives CDR1 SNHLY, CDR2 FYNNEI. The CDR3 is made up of 15 amino acids. The V and J ends lost 5 bases and 6 bases respectively, with 17 bases between them. The CDR3 DNA follows: TGTGCCAGCAGTATCCGGGACAATGGGGTTCAGCCCCAGCATTTT. Its protein is CASSIRDNGVQPQHF.

This clone has more than one count but fewer than ten. Here the CDR3 DNA reads TGTGCCAGCAGCTCCTCGGTCTTTATGAACACTGAAGCTTTCTTT. Translated, it gives CASSSSVFMNTEAFF. V is TRBV7-2 and J is TRBJ1-1; D is unclear. The CDR3 consists of 15 residues. Between the trimmed V and J ends, which lost 4 bases and 0 bases, there was a span of 12 bases. The germline V gene has CDR1 SGHTA and CDR2 FQGNSA.

In this sample, this clone is medium-sized (0.01 to 0.1%). The V call is TRBV6-5, the J call TRBJ2-7, with D maybe TRBD1 (6 bases). CDR1 is MNHEY and CDR2 is SVGAGI in the germline V gene. The CDR3 consists of 15 residues. V shed 3 bases and J shed 6 bases, with 18 bases lying between them. CDR3 nucleotide sequence: TGTGCCAGCAGTTATTCTGGGGGCTCCACTTCCGAGCAGTACTTC. It translates to CASSYSGGSTSEQYF.

CDR3 nucleotide sequence: TGCAGCGTTGAAGAGCGGGGGGGTCTTAGGGAGCAGTTCTTC. It translates to CSVEERGGLREQFF. This rearrangement joins TRBV29-1 to TRBJ2-1; 9 positions match TRBD2. Germline CDR1 reads SQVTM; CDR2 reads ANQGSEA. The CDR3 is 14 amino acids. V trimming: 0 bases; J trimming: 10 bases; junction bases outside the gene matches: 7.

This clone was found a few times. The chain has TRBV25-1 and TRBJ2-7, with D possibly being TRBD1 (5 bases). CDR1 MGHDK and CDR2 SYGVNS come from the germline V gene. CDR3 size: 12 residues. Deletions cut 4 bases from V and 10 bases from J, with 14 bases between. CDR3 loop: CASSVGLGRQYF. The CDR3 DNA reads TGTGCCAGCAGTGTGGGCCTGGGGCGTCAGTACTTC.

This clone was observed a handful of times. The gene calls are TRBV6-5 and TRBJ1-1; no clear D. The CDR3 is made up of 11 amino acids. V was cut by 8 bases and J by 1 base, with 5 bases left in between. The germline gives CDR1 MNHEY, CDR2 SVGAGI. The CDR3 coding sequence is TGTGCCAGCCACAGGAACACTGAAGCTTTCTTT. It encodes CASHRNTEAFF.

The CDR3 here is CASSYSTSGETQYF. Written as DNA, the CDR3 is TGTGCCAGCAGTTACTCGACTAGCGGAGAGACCCAGTACTTC. V is TRBV6-5 and J is TRBJ2-5; TRBD2 agrees at 9 bases. Germline V CDR1 and CDR2: MNHEY, SVGAGI. The ends lost 0 bases at V and 4 bases at J; junction bases unmatched: 0. This CDR3 is 14 amino acids long.

This clone was seen only once. The V gene is TRBV6-6, the J gene TRBJ2-2; 8 bases line up with TRBD1. Germline V gives CDR1 MNHNY, CDR2 SVGAGI (reference sequence). CDR3 length: 14 amino acids. J lost 3 bases, V lost 6 bases, and 3 bases had no gene match. The DNA of the CDR3 is TGTGCCAGCAGGTCGACAGGGGACACCGGGGAGCTGTTTTTT. This sequence encodes CASRSTGDTGELFF.

The chain recombines TRBV6-6 with TRBJ1-5; TRBD1 is a possible D gene (5 bases). V lost 6 bases and J lost 1, with 7 bases in between. This CDR3 is built from 13 residues. The germline V gene has CDR1 MNHNY and CDR2 SVGAGI (reference sequence). CDR3 DNA: TGTGCCAGCAGGCGGGACAGCAATCAGCCCCAGCATTTT. Translation gives CASRRDSNQPQHF.